Below are 26 T cell receptor beta chains sequenced from a single sample in a study of graft-versus-host responses after intestinal transplantation. Their recognized antigens are unknown. Clones were read by immunoSEQ multiplex PCR, and TCRdb kept only the in-frame ones, dropping some. The table includes about 70,000 clones, around 90% detected once. The sample here was unstimulated CD8+ T cells sorted from spleen or lymph node cells, taken before transplant. These receptors were obtained from a human donor who was the organ donor for an intestinal transplant.

The chain combines TRBV7-6 with TRBJ1-5; D is possibly TRBD1 (5 bases). V lost 1 base, J lost 0 bases, and 10 bases lay in between. There are 16 residues in the CDR3. The germline V gene has CDR1 SGHVS and CDR2 FNYEAQ. For the CDR3, the DNA is TGTGCCAGCAGCTTAGGTCAGGGTTATAGCAATCAGCCCCAGCATTTT. This translates into CASSLGQGYSNQPQHF.

The chain recombines TRBV28 with TRBJ2-5, with a tentative D call TRBD1 (6 bases). Germline values: CDR1 MDHEN, CDR2 SYDVKM. V lost 7 bases and J 5 bases, leaving 14 bases between the germline ends. The CDR3 loop spans 13 amino acids. CDR3 sequence: CASTADRFETQYF. In nucleotides, the CDR3 is TGTGCCAGCACCGCCGACAGGTTTGAGACCCAGTACTTC.

On this clone: Germline is not matched at one junction end, which may reflect a read error. Other DNA variants within this sample encode the same CDR3. The gene calls are TRBV6-1 and TRBJ1-1; D remains ambiguous. Germline CDR1 reads MNHNS; CDR2 reads SASEGT. The CDR3 spans 11 residues. CDR3 protein: CASSVNTEAFF. CDR3 DNA: TGTGCCAGCAGCGTGAACACCGAAGCTTTCTTT.

This chain connects TRBV28 to TRBJ2-7; 7 nucleotides line up with TRBD2. V shed 5 bases, J shed 2 bases, and the junction held 3 bases outside the gene matches. Germline values: CDR1 MDHEN, CDR2 SYDVKM. The CDR3 totals 13 residues. The CDR3 here is CASSIGLAYEQYV. CDR3 bases: TGTGCCAGCAGTATCGGACTAGCCTACGAGCAGTACGTC.

The rearrangement uses TRBV14 and TRBJ1-1; D might be TRBD1 (6 bases). The CDR3 is 16 residues long. V shed 1 base and J shed 0 bases, with 12 bases lying between them. CDR1 is SGHDN, CDR2 FVKESK, per germline. This chain's CDR3 is CASSQGQVLMNTEAFF. The CDR3 coding sequence is TGTGCCAGCAGCCAAGGACAGGTGCTCATGAACACTGAAGCTTTCTTT.

This CDR3 is CASSYSAKGAYNEQFF. The CDR3 region has the DNA TGTGCCAGCAGTTACTCGGCGAAGGGGGCATACAATGAGCAGTTCTTC. The V gene is TRBV6-5, the J gene TRBJ2-1, with 7 bases fitting TRBD1. The CDR3 spans 16 residues. CDR1 and CDR2 (germline): MNHEY, SVGAGI. The V and J ends lost 0 bases and 4 bases, in that order; junction bases with no gene match: 6.

The chain joins TRBV7-9 to TRBJ1-5; TRBD1 aligns across 8 bases. Per the germline V gene, CDR1 is SEHNR and CDR2 is FQNEAQ (reference sequence). The CDR3 runs to 14 residues. The V gene end was trimmed by 4 bases and the J gene end by 3 bases; junction bases not matched to a gene: 2. As DNA, the CDR3 is TGTGCCAGCAGCTCGGACAGGGACAATCAGCCCCAGCATTTT. It is translated as CASSSDRDNQPQHF.

The chain has TRBV27 and TRBJ1-6; 8 positions match TRBD1. The CDR3 length is 18 residues. Losses at the gene ends were 5 bases for V and 3 bases for J; bases not matched to a gene: 12. In germline, CDR1 is MNHEY, CDR2 SMNVEV (reference sequence). CDR3 loop: CASSGSPTGVYYNSPLHF. DNA for the CDR3: TGTGCCAGCAGTGGATCACCGACAGGGGTATACTATAATTCACCCCTCCACTTT.

A note on this clone: The conserved phenylalanine or tryptophan normally closing the CDR3 is absent here, so this likely arose from a read error. The DNA is omitted, as the CDR3 cannot be located on it reliably, and the CDR3 follows TCRdb's listing. V usage is TRBV28 and J usage is TRBJ1-6; the table's D call, TRBD1, has no DNA check behind it. The CDR3 has 11 residues if both end residues are counted. Per the germline V gene, CDR1 is MDHEN and CDR2 is SYDVKM. This CDR3 reads CASSSTGTGMI.

CDR3 amino acids: CASSPTGGYEKLFF. The CDR3 region has the DNA TGCGCCAGCAGCCCGACAGGGGGGTATGAAAAACTGTTTTTT. The chain carries TRBV4-3 and TRBJ1-4, with 9 bases identical to TRBD1. J gave up 6 bases and V 4 bases, and 3 bases lay outside the gene matches. Germline V gene data show CDR1 as LGHNA and CDR2 as YSLEER. This CDR3 comprises 14 residues.

V and J are TRBV7-9 and TRBJ2-3; 8 positions match TRBD2. Germline V gene sequence: CDR1 SEHNR, CDR2 FQNEAQ (reference sequence). V shed 2 bases and J 2 bases; nucleotides not matched to a gene: 3. The CDR3 loop spans 15 amino acids. The CDR3 nucleotides read TGTGCCAGCAGCTTACGGGGGGGCCTCACAGATACGCAGTATTTT. It yields the protein CASSLRGGLTDTQYF.

V usage is TRBV7-6 and J usage is TRBJ2-7; D unclear. Germline-derived CDR1 and CDR2 are SGHVS and FNYEAQ. The CDR3 sequence is 13 residues long. Trimming pared 3 bases from V and 3 bases from J, leaving 9 bases between. The chain's CDR3 is CASSFSHSYEQYV. For the CDR3, the DNA is TGTGCCAGCAGCTTCTCCCACAGCTACGAGCAGTACGTC.

This rearrangement joins TRBV28 to TRBJ1-5, with a weak D call TRBD1 (6 bases). Germline V CDR1 and CDR2: MDHEN, SYDVKM. The CDR3 is made up of 17 amino acids. Trimming removed 8 bases from V and 0 bases from J, with 20 bases in between. For the CDR3, the DNA is TGTGCCAGCGCTAGTCCTGACAGGTCCTATAGCAATCAGCCCCAGCATTTT. Its protein is CASASPDRSYSNQPQHF.

The V call is TRBV27, the J call TRBJ2-4; TRBD2 might be the D (5 bases). CDR1 MNHEY and CDR2 SMNVEV come from the germline V gene (reference sequence). This CDR3 spans 14 amino acids. V was pared by 5 bases and J by 6 bases, with 14 bases between. CDR3 amino acids: CASSSGISVNIQYF. The CDR3 nucleotides are TGTGCCAGCAGTAGCGGCATATCCGTAAACATTCAGTACTTC.

The CDR3 loop reads CAISESRGAYEQYV. CDR3 in DNA: TGTGCCATCAGTGAGTCCCGCGGGGCCTACGAGCAGTACGTC. This chain links TRBV10-3 with TRBJ2-7, with a weak D call TRBD2 (6 bases). V gave up 0 bases and J gave up 2 bases, with 8 bases separating them. This CDR3 has 14 residues. CDR1 ENHRY and CDR2 SYGVKD come from the germline V gene.

This chain uses TRBV2 with TRBJ1-6; 8 bases map to TRBD1. The germline gives CDR1 SNHLY, CDR2 FYNNEI. The CDR3 is made up of 14 amino acids. V gave up 5 bases and J gave up 10 bases; unmatched junction bases: 7. Written as DNA, the CDR3 is TGTGCCAGCAGTCCCGGGACAGGCCGCTCACCCCTCCACTTT. Translation gives CASSPGTGRSPLHF.

This chain uses TRBV29-1 with TRBJ2-5; D gene unclear. V was cut by 6 bases and J by 2 bases, with 10 bases left in between. Germline-derived CDR1 and CDR2 are SQVTM and ANQGSEA. CDR3 length: 12 residues. The CDR3 coding sequence is TGCAGCGTGGAGCAGAAACAAGAGACCCAGTACTTC. Its protein is CSVEQKQETQYF.

The V gene is TRBV19, the J gene TRBJ1-4; D unclear. V lost 5 bases and J 0 bases, leaving 10 bases between the germline ends. Germline V CDR1 and CDR2: LNHDA, SQIVND (reference sequence). The CDR3 runs 15 residues. Written as DNA, the CDR3 is TGTGCCAGTAGTCTCGACGGGGCAACTAATGAAAAACTGTTTTTT. Translated, it gives CASSLDGATNEKLFF.

The chain employs TRBV6-5 and TRBJ2-3; TRBD1 matches 8 bases. V shed 1 base and J 2 bases; nucleotides not matched to a gene: 2. The CDR3 spans 15 residues. From germline, CDR1 is MNHEY and CDR2 SVGAGI. This CDR3 is CASSYYRGFTDTQYF. The DNA of the CDR3 is TGTGCCAGCAGTTACTACAGGGGGTTCACAGATACGCAGTATTTT.

This chain links TRBV19 with TRBJ1-5; D might be TRBD1 (6 bases). The CDR3 consists of 13 residues. V was clipped by 3 bases and J by 6 bases, with 9 bases between them. In germline, CDR1 is LNHDA, CDR2 SQIVND (reference sequence). The CDR3 region is CASSIEGVQPQHF. The DNA for the CDR3 is TGTGCCAGTAGTATTGAGGGGGTTCAGCCCCAGCATTTT.

The rearrangement joins TRBV7-8 to TRBJ2-4; TRBD2 matches at 11 bases. V shed 5 bases and J 0 bases; nucleotides not matched to a gene: 3. Germline V gene data show CDR1 as SGHVS and CDR2 as FQNEAQ. This CDR3 is 16 amino acids long. CDR3 DNA: TGTGCCAGCAGCGAGACTAGCGGGGAAGCCAAAAACATTCAGTACTTC. This gives the protein CASSETSGEAKNIQYF.

V and J are TRBV7-2 and TRBJ1-5; D is unclear. The length of the CDR3 is 15 residues. Germline lookup yields CDR1 SGHTA and CDR2 FQGNSA. V was shortened by 4 bases and J by 0 bases, with 10 bases between the two germline ends. The CDR3 reads CASSSSVHSNQPQHF. The CDR3 DNA reads TGTGCCAGCAGCTCCTCAGTACATAGCAATCAGCCCCAGCATTTT.

The rearrangement links TRBV7-2 to TRBJ2-7; possible D gene TRBD1, 6 bases. The CDR3 consists of 11 residues. V was clipped by 1 base and J by 12 bases, with 10 bases between them. The germline V gene encodes CDR1 SGHTA and CDR2 FQGNSA. In nucleotides, the CDR3 is TGTGCCAGCAGCTTAGTCTCGGACAGGTACGTC. Protein: CASSLVSDRYV.

CDR3 coding DNA: TGTGCCAGCAGTGAATCGACAGGGTTGCTCTATGGCTACACCTTC. Protein product: CASSESTGLLYGYTF. The V and J genes are TRBV2 and TRBJ1-2; 7 bases map to TRBD1. V lost 2 bases to trimming and J lost 4 bases; unmatched junction nucleotides: 7. Germline V gives CDR1 SNHLY, CDR2 FYNNEI. The CDR3 spans 15 residues.

V gene TRBV29-1 combines with J gene TRBJ2-3; TRBD2 matches 8 bases. Germline V gene data show CDR1 as SQVTM and CDR2 as ANQGSEA. This CDR3 contains 14 residues. V shed 4 bases and J 3 bases; nucleotides not matched to a gene: 6. DNA for the CDR3: TGCAGCGTTGTTCCGGGGGGGGCGACAGATACGCAGTATTTT. Encoded protein: CSVVPGGATDTQYF.

J is TRBJ1-2 and V is TRBV15, with 10 bases fitting TRBD1. The CDR3 is made up of 15 amino acids. V shed 5 bases and J 4 bases; nucleotides not matched to a gene: 7. The germline gives CDR1 LNHNV, CDR2 YYDKDF (reference sequence). The CDR3 region is CATSRGTGATYGYTF. The CDR3 DNA sequence: TGTGCCACCAGCCGCGGGACAGGGGCGACCTATGGCTACACCTTC.